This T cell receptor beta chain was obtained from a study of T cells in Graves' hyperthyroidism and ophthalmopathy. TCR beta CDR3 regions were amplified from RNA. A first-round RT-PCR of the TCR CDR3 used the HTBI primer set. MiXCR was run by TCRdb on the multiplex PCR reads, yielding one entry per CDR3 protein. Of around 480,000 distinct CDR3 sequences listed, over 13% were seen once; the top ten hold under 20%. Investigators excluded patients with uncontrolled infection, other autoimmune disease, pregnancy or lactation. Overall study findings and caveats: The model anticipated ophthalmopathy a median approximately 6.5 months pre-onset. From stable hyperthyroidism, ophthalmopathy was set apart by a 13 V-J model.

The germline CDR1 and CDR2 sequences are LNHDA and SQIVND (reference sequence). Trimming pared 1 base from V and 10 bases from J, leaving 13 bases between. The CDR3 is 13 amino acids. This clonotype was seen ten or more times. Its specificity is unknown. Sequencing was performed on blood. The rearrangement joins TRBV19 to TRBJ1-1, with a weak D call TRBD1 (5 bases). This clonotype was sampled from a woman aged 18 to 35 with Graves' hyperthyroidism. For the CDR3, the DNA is TGTGCCAGTAGTATAGTTGGGGCGAGAGGAGCTTTCTTT. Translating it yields CASSIVGARGAFF.